Below, 22 T cell receptor beta chains from the same sample are listed, as sequenced in a study of long-term antiretroviral therapy in people with HIV. This was the immunoSEQ v3.0 assay at survey level. Here immunoSEQ multiplex PCR was the method, and the copy in TCRdb shows in-frame clones only, minus some. The sample holds fewer than 55,000 clones, about 95% seen once. Specimen: unsorted PBMCs, collected 3.7 years after starting antiretroviral therapy. The receptors were gathered from a woman aged 45 to 65 with HIV.

The chain recombines TRBV11-2 with TRBJ1-6; D gene ambiguous. The CDR3 is made up of 18 amino acids. Per the germline V gene, CDR1 is SGHAT and CDR2 is FQNNGV. V was trimmed by 1 base and J by 0 bases, leaving 13 bases between them. Here the CDR3 DNA reads TGTGCCAGCAGCTTAGGACGGAGGGCTAGCTCCTATAATTCACCCCTCCACTTT. This encodes CASSLGRRASSYNSPLHF.

This sequence joins TRBV4-1 and TRBJ1-5, with TRBD1 matching over 7 bases. V gave up 0 bases and J gave up 7 bases; unmatched junction bases: 6. The germline V gene encodes CDR1 MGHRA and CDR2 YSYEKL. The CDR3 spans 15 residues. DNA of the CDR3: TGCGCCAGCAGCCAAGATCGGGTAGGGGGCCAGCCCCAGCATTTT. Its protein is CASSQDRVGGQPQHF.

The chain employs TRBV12-5 and TRBJ1-1, with 8 bases identical to TRBD1. This CDR3 contains 12 residues. The germline V gene encodes CDR1 LGHNT and CDR2 FRNRAP. V lost 6 bases to trimming and J lost 10 bases; unmatched junction nucleotides: 7. This chain's CDR3 is CASGGGQGSAFF. CDR3 nucleotides: TGTGCTAGTGGCGGCGGACAGGGTTCAGCTTTCTTT. Full variable domain (outside the CDR3, taken from reference TRBV12-5 and TRBJ1-1): DARVTQTPRHKVTEMGQEVTMRCQPILGHNTVFWYRQTMMQGLELLAYFRNRAPLDDSGMPKDRFSAEMPDATLATLKIQPSEPRDSAVYFCASGGGQGSAFFGQGTRLTVV.

This chain joins TRBV18 and TRBJ1-1; TRBD1 matches 7 bases. CDR3 length: 15 amino acids. Germline trimming cut 8 bases from V and 1 base from J; bases unmatched to any gene: 10. Germline V lookup: CDR1 KGHSH, CDR2 LQKENI. CDR3 DNA sequence: TGTGCCAGCACAACGACAGGGTCGGAGAACACTGAAGCTTTCTTT. Its translation is CASTTTGSENTEAFF. Supplemented by reference TRBV18 and TRBJ1-1, the full variable domain reads NAGVMQNPRHLVRRRGQEARLRCSPMKGHSHVYWYRQLPEEGLKFMVYLQKENIIDESGMPKERFSAEFPKEGPSILRIQQVVRGDSAAYFCASTTTGSENTEAFFGQGTRLTVV.

The rearrangement joins TRBV2 to TRBJ1-2, with TRBD1 identical over 7 bases. The trim removed 5 bases at V and 4 bases at J, leaving 4 bases unmatched. CDR3 length equals 13 residues. The V gene's germline CDR1 is SNHLY and CDR2 FYNNEI. CDR3 protein: CASSIQGLYGYTF. As DNA, the CDR3 is TGTGCCAGCAGTATACAGGGGCTCTATGGCTACACCTTC.

The chain uses TRBV2 and TRBJ2-7, with D tentatively TRBD1 (6 bases). Trimming pared 7 bases from V and 2 bases from J, leaving 15 bases between. This CDR3 region has 14 residues. Germline V gene sequence: CDR1 SNHLY, CDR2 FYNNEI. CDR3 protein: CASNRYRETYEQYF. Here the CDR3 DNA reads TGTGCCAGCAATCGGTACAGGGAAACCTACGAGCAGTACTTC.

The chain carries TRBV4-1 and TRBJ1-2; D is unresolved. CDR3 length equals 15 residues. Between the trimmed V and J ends, which lost 3 bases and 6 bases, there was a span of 17 bases. The germline CDR1 and CDR2 sequences are MGHRA and YSYEKL. The CDR3 loop reads CASSQAPQTSNGYTF. CDR3 DNA: TGCGCCAGCAGCCAGGCCCCCCAGACTAGTAATGGCTACACCTTC.

J is TRBJ2-7 and V is TRBV11-2; D call uncertain. The CDR3 covers 15 residues. V shed 2 bases and J shed 2 bases, with 13 bases lying between them. Germline-derived CDR1 and CDR2 are SGHAT and FQNNGV. The CDR3 loop is CASSLKERWPYEQYF. For the CDR3, the DNA is TGTGCCAGCAGCTTAAAAGAGAGGTGGCCCTACGAGCAGTACTTC. The complete variable domain, with remaining parts taken from reference TRBV11-2 and TRBJ2-7, reads EAGVAQSPRYKIIEKRQSVAFWCNPISGHATLYWYQQILGQGPKLLIQFQNNGVVDDSQLPKDRFSAERLKGVDSTLKIQPAKLEDSAVYLCASSLKERWPYEQYFGPGTRLTVT.

DNA for the CDR3: TGCGCCACCTCCCGGGACAGACAAGAGACCCAGTACTTC. Amino acids: CATSRDRQETQYF. The gene calls are TRBV5-1 and TRBJ2-5, with 7 bases aligning to TRBD1. The CDR3 has 13 residues. Germline CDR1 is SGHRS and CDR2 is YFSETQ. Trimming at V came to 9 bases and at J to 2 bases, leaving 7 bases not matched to a gene. The full variable domain, rest sourced from reference TRBV5-1 and TRBJ2-5, is KAGVTQTPRYLIKTRGQQVTLSCSPISGHRSVSWYQQTPGQGLQFLFEYFSETQRNKGNFPGRFSGRQFSNSRSEMNVSTLELGDSALYLCATSRDRQETQYFGPGTRLLVL.

The rearrangement joins TRBV4-3 to TRBJ2-1; a possible D gene is TRBD1 (5 bases). This CDR3 is built from 14 residues. Trimming left V 0 bases short and J 12 bases short, with 15 bases between. CDR1 and CDR2 (germline): LGHNA, YSLEER. CDR3 residues: CASSQDTGNSAQFF. CDR3 in DNA: TGCGCCAGCAGCCAAGATACAGGAAATTCCGCGCAGTTCTTC.

This rearrangement joins TRBV19 to TRBJ1-2; 10 nucleotides align to TRBD1. With V trimmed by 8 bases and J by 7 bases, 10 bases remained unmatched. The CDR3 loop spans 14 amino acids. Germline-derived CDR1 and CDR2 are LNHDA and SQIVND (reference sequence). The CDR3 DNA reads as TGTGCCAGTGAGGGGGACAGGGGTTTGTCTGGCTACACCTTC. This codes for CASEGDRGLSGYTF.

The rearrangement uses TRBV6-5 and TRBJ2-7, with no clear D. The CDR3 runs 15 residues. Germline V gives CDR1 MNHEY, CDR2 SVGAGI. V was clipped by 6 bases and J by 1 base, with 16 bases between them. In nucleotides, the CDR3 is TGTGCCAGCAGAATTTCCGAAGGGCTGTCCTACGAGCAGTACTTC. This translates into CASRISEGLSYEQYF.

This clone came up once. V gene TRBV15 combines with J gene TRBJ1-3; TRBD1 might be the D (6 bases). The CDR3 contains 15 residues. CDR1 and CDR2 from the germline V gene are LNHNV and YYDKDF (reference sequence). Trimming stripped 5 bases from V and 1 base from J, with 12 bases between. CDR3 coding DNA: TGTGCCACCAGCCGGGGGGGCAATTCTGGAAACACCATATATTTT. Its translation: CATSRGGNSGNTIYF.

The chain combines TRBV30 with TRBJ2-3, with D maybe TRBD1 (5 bases). Trimming stripped 0 bases from V and 2 bases from J, with 12 bases between. CDR1 GTSNPN and CDR2 SVGIG come from the germline V gene (reference sequence). CDR3 length: 15 residues. CDR3 loop: CAWSVGHRFTDTQYF. The CDR3 bases are TGTGCCTGGAGTGTTGGTCACAGGTTCACAGATACGCAGTATTTT.

The rearrangement uses TRBV2 and TRBJ2-1, with D possibly TRBD2 on 5 matching bases. The germline gives CDR1 SNHLY, CDR2 FYNNEI. The CDR3 runs to 13 residues. The germline V and J ends were trimmed by 8 bases and 5 bases, with 13 bases remaining between them. The CDR3 loop reads CASGQRTDNEQFF. DNA of the CDR3: TGTGCCAGCGGCCAGCGGACCGACAATGAGCAGTTCTTC.

The chain combines TRBV27 with TRBJ2-7; D unclear. The CDR3 is 13 residues long. Per germline, CDR1 MNHEY and CDR2 SMNVEV (reference sequence). V lost 0 bases, J lost 6 bases, and 9 bases lay in between. CDR3 loop: CASSLSLLGEQYF. The CDR3 nucleotides read TGTGCCAGCAGTTTATCTCTTTTGGGCGAGCAGTACTTC.

CDR3 coding DNA: TGTGCCAGCACCAAATCCAGGGAGAACACTGAAGCTTTCTTT. This translates into CASTKSRENTEAFF. This chain joins TRBV7-8 and TRBJ1-1; the D gene is possibly TRBD1 (5 bases). The CDR3 consists of 14 residues. The germline CDR1 and CDR2 sequences are SGHVS and FQNEAQ. V lost 7 bases, J lost 1 base, and 13 bases lay in between.

The V call is TRBV9, the J call TRBJ2-1; a possible D gene is TRBD2 (6 bases). CDR3 size: 19 residues. CDR1 is SGDLS and CDR2 is YYNGEE in the germline V gene. With 2 bases removed from V and 3 bases from J, the gap between germline ends came to 24 bases. CDR3 loop: CASSVWGRYPGLDYNEQFF. The CDR3 DNA sequence: TGTGCCAGCAGCGTTTGGGGTAGATATCCGGGACTTGACTACAATGAGCAGTTCTTC.

The chain couples TRBV7-3 to TRBJ2-2; 7 bases agree with TRBD1. The CDR3 length is 15 residues. After removal of 0 bases from V and 5 bases from J, the junction contained 3 bases not matched to a gene. Germline-derived CDR1 and CDR2 are SGHTA and FQGTGA. The CDR3: CASSLTVQGTGELFF. CDR3 coding DNA: TGTGCCAGCAGCTTAACGGTACAGGGGACCGGGGAGCTGTTTTTT.

The gene calls are TRBV5-8 and TRBJ2-3, with 7 positions matching TRBD2. Unmatched junction bases numbered 10, after V lost 4 bases and J lost 5 bases. CDR1 and CDR2 from the germline V gene are SGHTS and YDEGEE. There are 15 residues in the CDR3. As DNA, the CDR3 is TGTGCCAGCAGCGCTACATGGGGGGGGGTAGATACGCAGTATTTT. Protein: CASSATWGGVDTQYF.

The chain has TRBV29-1 and TRBJ2-1; possibly TRBD1 or TRBD2 for D (7 bases each). Trimming removed 8 bases at V and 9 bases at J, with 17 bases between. Germline assignment: CDR1 SQVTM and CDR2 ANQGSEA. This CDR3 is 12 amino acids long. This CDR3 reads CSILTGRGEQFF. The CDR3 DNA reads as TGCAGCATTCTGACAGGGAGGGGTGAGCAGTTCTTC.

The CDR3 region is CASSLRFGGRTNEQFF. The CDR3 DNA is TGCGCCAGCAGCTTGCGTTTCGGGGGCCGCACGAATGAGCAGTTCTTC. This chain uses TRBV5-1 with TRBJ2-1, with D possibly called TRBD1 or TRBD2 (6 bases each). Germline V CDR1 and CDR2: SGHRS, YFSETQ. The V and J ends lost 1 base and 7 bases respectively, with 18 bases between them. The CDR3 runs to 16 residues. The full variable domain, completed using reference TRBV5-1 and TRBJ2-1, is KAGVTQTPRYLIKTRGQQVTLSCSPISGHRSVSWYQQTPGQGLQFLFEYFSETQRNKGNFPGRFSGRQFSNSRSEMNVSTLELGDSALYLCASSLRFGGRTNEQFFGPGTRLTVL.